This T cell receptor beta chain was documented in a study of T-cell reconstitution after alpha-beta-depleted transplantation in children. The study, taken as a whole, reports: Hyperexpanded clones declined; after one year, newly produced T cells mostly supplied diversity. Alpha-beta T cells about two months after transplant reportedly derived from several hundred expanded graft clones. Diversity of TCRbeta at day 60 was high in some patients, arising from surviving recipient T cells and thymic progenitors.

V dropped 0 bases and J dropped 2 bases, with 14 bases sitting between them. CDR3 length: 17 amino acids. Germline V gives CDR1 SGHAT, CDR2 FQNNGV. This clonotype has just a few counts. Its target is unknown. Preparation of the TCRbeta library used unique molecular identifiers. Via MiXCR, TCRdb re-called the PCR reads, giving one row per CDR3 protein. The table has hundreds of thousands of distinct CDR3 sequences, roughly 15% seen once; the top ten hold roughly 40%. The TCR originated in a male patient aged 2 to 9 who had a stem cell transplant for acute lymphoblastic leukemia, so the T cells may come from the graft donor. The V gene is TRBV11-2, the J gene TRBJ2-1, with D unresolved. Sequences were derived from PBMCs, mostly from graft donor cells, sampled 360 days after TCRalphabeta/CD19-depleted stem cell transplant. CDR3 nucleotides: TGTGCCAGCAGCTTAGAAGGGTTCATAGAACCCTACAATGAGCAGTTCTTC. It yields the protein CASSLEGFIEPYNEQFF.